This paragraph reports one T cell receptor beta chain. The data stem from a study of blood T cells in healthy people across ages. They isolated at least 6.5 million PBMCs from each sample. With a J-beta primer mix and a sample-barcoded 5' primer, a second PCR ran 7 to 11 cycles. In TCRdb, the 5' RACE reads were re-called with MiXCR into one record per CDR3 protein. This sample has about a million distinct CDR3 sequences, with around 54% found just once. This CDR3 contains 15 residues. Germline V gives CDR1 LGHDT, CDR2 YNNKEL (reference sequence). With V trimmed by 4 bases and J by 7 bases, 8 bases remained unmatched.

Sequenced input: blood. The chain is built from TRBV3-1 and TRBJ2-3; 10 bases are a match to TRBD2. The source of this sequence is a woman aged 60-70 years in good health. Here the CDR3 reads CASSPPGAGGYTQYF. CDR3 DNA sequence: TGTGCCAGCAGCCCCCCCGGAGCGGGAGGGTATACGCAGTATTTT.